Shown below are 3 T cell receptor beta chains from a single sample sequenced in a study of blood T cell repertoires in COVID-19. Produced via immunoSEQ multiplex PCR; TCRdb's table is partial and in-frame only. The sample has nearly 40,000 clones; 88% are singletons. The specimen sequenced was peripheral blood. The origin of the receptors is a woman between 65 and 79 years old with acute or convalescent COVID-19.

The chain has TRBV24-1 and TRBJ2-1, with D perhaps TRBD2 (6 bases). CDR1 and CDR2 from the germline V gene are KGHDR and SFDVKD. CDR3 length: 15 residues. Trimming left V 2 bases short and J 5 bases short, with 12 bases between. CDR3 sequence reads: CATSDSTGSNNEQFF. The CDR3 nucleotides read TGTGCCACCAGTGATTCTACCGGGAGCAACAATGAGCAGTTCTTC.

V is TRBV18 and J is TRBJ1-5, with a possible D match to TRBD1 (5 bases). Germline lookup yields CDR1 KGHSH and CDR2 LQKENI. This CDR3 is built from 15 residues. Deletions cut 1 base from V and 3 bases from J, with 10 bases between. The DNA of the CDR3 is TGTGCCAGCTCACCACTCGGACACCTCAATCAGCCCCAGCATTTT. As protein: CASSPLGHLNQPQHF. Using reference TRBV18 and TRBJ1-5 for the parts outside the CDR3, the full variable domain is NAGVMQNPRHLVRRRGQEARLRCSPMKGHSHVYWYRQLPEEGLKFMVYLQKENIIDESGMPKERFSAEFPKEGPSILRIQQVVRGDSAAYFCASSPLGHLNQPQHFGDGTRLSIL.

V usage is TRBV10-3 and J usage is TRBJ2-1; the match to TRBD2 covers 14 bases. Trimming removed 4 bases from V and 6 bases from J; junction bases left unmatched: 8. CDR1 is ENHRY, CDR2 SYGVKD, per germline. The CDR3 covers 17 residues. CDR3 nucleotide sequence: TGTGCCATCAGTGGGGGACTAGCGGGAGTTCATGCCAATGAGCAGTTCTTC. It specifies CAISGGLAGVHANEQFF.